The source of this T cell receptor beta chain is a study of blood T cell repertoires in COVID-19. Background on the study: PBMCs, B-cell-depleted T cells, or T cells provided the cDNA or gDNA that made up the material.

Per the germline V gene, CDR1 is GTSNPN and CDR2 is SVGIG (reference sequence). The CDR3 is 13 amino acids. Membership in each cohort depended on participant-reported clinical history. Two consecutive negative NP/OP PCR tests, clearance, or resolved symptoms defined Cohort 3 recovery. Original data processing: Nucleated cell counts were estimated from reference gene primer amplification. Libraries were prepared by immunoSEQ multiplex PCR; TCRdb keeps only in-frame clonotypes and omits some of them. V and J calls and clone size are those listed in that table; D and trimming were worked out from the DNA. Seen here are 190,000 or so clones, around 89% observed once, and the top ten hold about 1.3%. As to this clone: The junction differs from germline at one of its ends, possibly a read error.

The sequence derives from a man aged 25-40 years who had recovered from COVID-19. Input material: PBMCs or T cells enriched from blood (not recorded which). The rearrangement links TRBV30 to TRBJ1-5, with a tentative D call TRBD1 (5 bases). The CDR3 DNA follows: TGTGCCTGGAGTGTAGGAGGGGACCAGCTCCAGCATTTT. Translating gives CAWSVGGDQLQHF.